The 3 T cell receptor beta chains in this list originate from one sample, sequenced in a study of identical twins. TCRdb re-derived calls from the 5' RACE reads in MiXCR, one entry per CDR3 protein. The sample shows 400,000 to 550,000 distinct CDR3 sequences, 13% to 15% of them seen only once. Separately, the same data were catalogued under a study of yellow fever vaccine responses in identical twins.

Sequenced input: CD4+ T cells sorted from blood. Receptors originate from a woman under 30 in good health.

The chain carries TRBV12-3 or TRBV12-4 and TRBJ1-6; the D gene is possibly TRBD1 (6 bases). This CDR3 is built from 17 residues. Trimming pared 6 bases from V and 7 bases from J, leaving 22 bases between. The CDR3 loop reads CASSPPVGGQWNSPLHF. CDR3 bases: TGTGCCAGCAGCCCCCCGGTGGGGGGCCAGTGGAATTCACCCCTCCACTTT.

The gene calls are TRBV7-9 and TRBJ2-5, with D unclear. The CDR3 spans 15 residues. CDR1 is SEHNR and CDR2 is FQNEAQ in the germline V gene (reference sequence). V lost 3 bases and J lost 0, with 11 bases in between. The CDR3 DNA reads as TGTGCCAGCAGCTTTGGGAACGCGTACCAAGAGACCCAGTACTTC. Its translation: CASSFGNAYQETQYF.

Only a few counts were recorded for this clonotype. The chain combines TRBV2 with TRBJ2-7, with 10 bases matching TRBD1. The V and J ends lost 2 bases and 1 base, in that order; junction bases with no gene match: 5. The CDR3 runs 16 residues. Germline values: CDR1 SNHLY, CDR2 FYNNEI. This CDR3 reads CASSERGTGASYEQYF. The CDR3 DNA reads as TGTGCCAGCAGTGAAAGGGGGACAGGGGCGTCCTACGAGCAGTACTTC.